The 19 T cell receptor beta chains below were found in one sample sequenced in a study of immune cell composition in non-small cell lung cancer. This table comes from immunoSEQ multiplex PCR, and its TCRdb copy is limited to in-frame clones, with some not included. The repertoire consists of 4,500 or so clones, with around 78% occurring once and the leading ten covering roughly 17%. Sample: lung tumor tissue. The receptor set was obtained from a human donor with non-small cell lung cancer.

This clone was found a few times. The chain couples TRBV5-4 to TRBJ1-4; TRBD1 might be the D (5 bases). The V and J ends lost 0 bases and 4 bases respectively, with 10 bases between them. The CDR3 consists of 15 residues. Germline CDR1 SGHNT, CDR2 YYREEE (reference sequence). Here the CDR3 reads CASSLGTGFNEKLFF. The CDR3 DNA reads TGTGCCAGCAGCTTGGGTACAGGTTTTAATGAAAAACTGTTTTTT.

This rearrangement joins TRBV6-6 to TRBJ2-1, with 11 nucleotides matching TRBD2. CDR1 is MNHNY and CDR2 is SVGAGI in the germline V gene (reference sequence). The CDR3 length is 15 residues. With 6 bases clipped from V and 4 bases from J, the junction kept 5 bases outside the gene matches. The CDR3 loop is CASSSGTSGYNEQFF. CDR3 sequence (DNA): TGTGCCAGCAGCTCCGGGACTAGCGGTTACAATGAGCAGTTCTTC.

V usage is TRBV4-2 and J usage is TRBJ2-4; 10 nucleotides align to TRBD1. Germline CDR1 LGHNA, CDR2 YNFKEQ. Unmatched junction bases numbered 7, after V lost 1 base and J lost 1 base. This CDR3 is 18 amino acids long. This CDR3 is CASSQGTGGGWAKNIQYF. DNA for the CDR3: TGTGCCAGCAGCCAAGGGACAGGGGGAGGGTGGGCCAAAAACATTCAGTACTTC.

The rearrangement uses TRBV25-1 and TRBJ2-1, with 8 bases lining up with TRBD1. Per germline, CDR1 MGHDK and CDR2 SYGVNS. CDR3 length equals 14 residues. V was pared by 6 bases and J by 9 bases, with 10 bases of the junction left unmatched. CDR3: CASRPGQVFGEQFF. Here the CDR3 DNA reads TGTGCCAGCAGACCGGGACAGGTATTTGGTGAGCAGTTCTTC. The entire variable domain, with the rest obtained from reference TRBV25-1 and TRBJ2-1, is as follows: EADIYQTPRYLVIGTGKKITLECSQTMGHDKMYWYQQDPGMELHLIHYSYGVNSTEKGDLSSESTVSRIRTEHFPLTLESARPSHTSQYLCASRPGQVFGEQFFGPGTRLTVL.

This clone occurred a few times. The chain joins TRBV18 to TRBJ2-1; 14 bases are a match to TRBD2. The CDR3 totals 15 residues. Germline CDR1 reads KGHSH; CDR2 reads LQKENI. J gave up 5 bases and V 6 bases, and 3 bases lay outside the gene matches. The CDR3, as DNA: TGTGCCAGCTCGTCGGGACTAGCGGGAGACAATGAGCAGTTCTTC. Amino acids: CASSSGLAGDNEQFF.

The rearrangement links TRBV28 to TRBJ2-6, with D hard to call. Germline CDR1 MDHEN, CDR2 SYDVKM. This CDR3 comprises 17 residues. Trimming took 4 bases from V and 0 from J, leaving 13 bases between them. The CDR3, as DNA: TGTGCCAGCAGTTCGCAGGATAGACCCTCTGGGGCCAACGTCCTGACTTTC. Protein product: CASSSQDRPSGANVLTF.

The CDR3: CASKLSVDPLSEAFF. CDR3 DNA sequence: TGTGCCAGCAAGTTAAGCGTTGACCCGCTTTCTGAAGCTTTCTTT. The chain employs TRBV6-1 and TRBJ1-1; D ambiguous. Per germline, CDR1 MNHNS and CDR2 SASEGT. CDR3 size: 15 residues. V lost 7 bases, J lost 6 bases, and 21 bases lay in between.

This clone is a singleton in its sample. The chain employs TRBV6-6 and TRBJ1-6, with 9 bases matching TRBD1. The V gene's germline CDR1 is MNHNY and CDR2 SVGAGI (reference sequence). The V and J ends lost 6 bases and 7 bases, in that order; junction bases with no gene match: 7. The CDR3 totals 15 residues. The CDR3 sequence is CASSKDRGINSPLHF. CDR3 nucleotide sequence: TGTGCCAGCAGCAAGGACAGGGGCATAAATTCACCCCTCCACTTT.

The rearrangement joins TRBV5-5 to TRBJ1-1, with TRBD1 as a possible D gene (6 bases). Looked up from germline, CDR1 is SGHKS and CDR2 is YYEKEE (reference sequence). The CDR3 spans 14 residues. With 2 bases removed from V and 5 bases from J, the gap between germline ends came to 13 bases. This CDR3 reads CASSFRTVGTEAFF. The CDR3 DNA follows: TGTGCCAGCAGCTTTCGGACAGTAGGGACTGAAGCTTTCTTT.

This clone is termed medium-sized. The rearrangement joins TRBV28 to TRBJ1-1; D remains ambiguous. V was pared by 3 bases and J by 3 bases, with 8 bases between. This CDR3 contains 13 residues. The germline V gene has CDR1 MDHEN and CDR2 SYDVKM. The CDR3 is CASSFPDYTEAFF. CDR3 DNA: TGTGCCAGCAGTTTCCCAGACTACACTGAAGCTTTCTTT.

The V call is TRBV4-2, the J call TRBJ2-7; 8 bases agree with TRBD2. The V segment lost 5 bases and the J segment 4 bases; nucleotides outside the gene matches: 10. The CDR3 contains 15 residues. Germline V gene lookup returns CDR1 LGHNA and CDR2 YNFKEQ. The CDR3 bases are TGTGCCAGCAGCAACGGACTAGCAGACTCATACGAGCAGTACTTC. It yields the protein CASSNGLADSYEQYF.

This clone was counted once. The CDR3 nucleotides read TGTGCCAGCAGCCAAGTTACAGAAACTAACTATGGCTACACCTTC. Residues: CASSQVTETNYGYTF. The chain carries TRBV14 and TRBJ1-2; D is unclear. V was cut by 1 base and J by 0 bases, with 9 bases left in between. The CDR3 consists of 15 residues. Germline V lookup: CDR1 SGHDN, CDR2 FVKESK.

CDR3 DNA sequence: TGTGCCAGCGAATCCTTCGTGGGCGCGGGACGATACAATGAGCAGTTCTTC. This sequence encodes CASESFVGAGRYNEQFF. The J gene is TRBJ2-1, the V gene TRBV5-4; a weak D match, TRBD2 (6 bases). Trimming removed 7 bases at V and 4 bases at J, with 24 bases between. The germline V gene encodes CDR1 SGHNT and CDR2 YYREEE (reference sequence). This CDR3 has 17 residues.

The rearrangement links TRBV28 to TRBJ2-2; 8 nucleotides line up with TRBD2. Germline V lookup: CDR1 MDHEN, CDR2 SYDVKM. J gave up 7 bases and V 3 bases, and 7 bases lay outside the gene matches. This CDR3 comprises 15 residues. The CDR3 reads CASSFAGGGNGELFF. CDR3 DNA: TGTGCCAGCAGTTTCGCGGGAGGTGGTAACGGGGAGCTGTTTTTT.

This chain connects TRBV30 to TRBJ2-1, with 16 positions matching TRBD2. V shed 3 bases, J shed 4 bases, and the junction held 9 bases outside the gene matches. The CDR3 sequence is 18 residues long. Germline V gene data show CDR1 as GTSNPN and CDR2 as SVGIG (reference sequence). CDR3 bases: TGTGCCTGGAGGGGAGGGACTAGCGGGGGGGTAAGATACAATGAGCAGTTCTTC. Translated, it gives CAWRGGTSGGVRYNEQFF.

The gene calls are TRBV30 and TRBJ1-3; no clear D. Germline V gene lookup returns CDR1 GTSNPN and CDR2 SVGIG (reference sequence). Trimming cost V 3 bases and J 7 bases, with 13 bases left between them. This CDR3 has 13 amino acids. DNA of the CDR3: TGTGCCTGGAGCCGGGAAAGAGGGAACACCATATATTTT. Amino acids: CAWSRERGNTIYF.

The rearrangement joins TRBV28 to TRBJ2-3; tentatively, D is TRBD1 (7 bases). This CDR3 spans 13 amino acids. Trimming removed 10 bases from V and 7 bases from J, with 18 bases in between. The V gene's germline CDR1 is MDHEN and CDR2 SYDVKM. CDR3 loop: CATARQGGHTQYF. CDR3 nucleotide sequence: TGTGCCACCGCTCGGCAGGGGGGACATACGCAGTATTTT.

The CDR3 sequence is CASSRGTGSTHSPLHF. CDR3 nucleotide sequence: TGTGCCAGCAGCCGGGGGACAGGCTCTACTCATTCACCCCTCCACTTT. The gene calls are TRBV7-6 and TRBJ1-6, with 8 bases that match TRBD1. The V segment lost 5 bases and the J segment 8 bases; nucleotides outside the gene matches: 11. The CDR3 is 16 amino acids. Per the germline V gene, CDR1 is SGHVS and CDR2 is FNYEAQ.

The CDR3 nucleotides are TGCGCCAGCAGCCAAGATGGGAACAGGGGGCGCGTCTATGGCTACACCTTC. It specifies CASSQDGNRGRVYGYTF. V gene TRBV4-1 combines with J gene TRBJ1-2; TRBD1 agrees at 9 bases. After removal of 0 bases from V and 4 bases from J, the junction contained 9 bases not matched to a gene. Germline loops: CDR1 MGHRA, CDR2 YSYEKL. The CDR3 length is 17 residues.